The sequence of this T cell receptor (beta chain) was determined in a study of T cell responses to AZD1222 COVID-19 vaccine. V lost 3 bases, J lost 2 bases, and 5 bases stayed unmatched. The CDR3 consists of 16 residues. Germline V gene lookup returns CDR1 SGHDT and CDR2 YYEEEE. Profiled with immunoSEQ multiplex PCR; TCRdb holds only in-frame clones, not every one. The profile shows some 140,000 clones, 80% to 90% of them singletons. The source is an adult in good health. V gene TRBV5-6 combines with J gene TRBJ2-1; 10 positions match TRBD2. The specimen comprised peripheral blood, sampled on day 0 of AZD1222 vaccination. Here the CDR3 DNA reads TGTGCCAGCAGCTCGTGGGGACTAGCGCCCTACAATGAGCAGTTCTTC. Translating it yields CASSSWGLAPYNEQFF.